One and the same sample provided the 22 T cell receptor beta chains below, sequenced in a study of CD8+ T cells in alopecia areata. The treatment was: oral pan-JAK inhibitor, 5-10 mg twice daily. As the sequencing template, cDNA was produced by extracting RNA and reverse transcribing it. Profiled with immunoSEQ multiplex PCR; TCRdb holds only in-frame clones, not every one. This table has roughly 120,000 clones, 45% to 65% appearing once. The source was CD4+ T cells sorted from blood, collected at week 24, from a patient treated with tofacitinib. These receptors were obtained from a human donor with alopecia areata.

This chain uses TRBV30 with TRBJ1-2; TRBD1 is a possible D gene (6 bases). V was shortened by 2 bases and J by 4 bases, with 20 bases between the two germline ends. The CDR3 consists of 16 residues. Germline CDR1 is GTSNPN and CDR2 is SVGIG (reference sequence). CDR3 amino acids: CAWSPTGSQGRYGYTF. DNA for the CDR3: TGTGCCTGGAGTCCAACCGGGTCACAGGGCCGCTATGGCTACACCTTC.

The chain carries TRBV7-9 and TRBJ2-3; the match to TRBD2 covers 8 bases. The germline V gene encodes CDR1 SEHNR and CDR2 FQNEAQ (reference sequence). The CDR3 consists of 15 residues. V was clipped by 5 bases and J by 2 bases; unmatched bases: 6. Written as DNA, the CDR3 is TGTGCCAGCAGCCCAGCGGGGGACCTCACAGATACGCAGTATTTT. Translation: CASSPAGDLTDTQYF.

The chain joins TRBV2 to TRBJ2-1, with D hard to call. Looked up from germline, CDR1 is SNHLY and CDR2 is FYNNEI. V was trimmed by 5 bases and J by 2 bases, leaving 1 base between them. The CDR3 runs 11 residues. The CDR3 is CASSPYNEQFF. The DNA of the CDR3 is TGTGCCAGCAGTCCCTACAATGAGCAGTTCTTC. The variable domain in full, with the rest retrieved from reference TRBV2 and TRBJ2-1, is EPEVTQTPSHQVTQMGQEVILRCVPISNHLYFYWYRQILGQKVEFLVSFYNNEISEKSEIFDDQFSVERPDGSNFTLKIRSTKLEDSAMYFCASSPYNEQFFGPGTRLTVL.

This chain connects TRBV6-1 to TRBJ2-7; weak D call: TRBD2 (6 bases). Trimming took 11 bases from V and 2 from J, leaving 13 bases between them. CDR3 length: 12 amino acids. CDR1 and CDR2 from the germline V gene are MNHNS and SASEGT. The CDR3 loop is CAGGKTTYEQYF. The CDR3 DNA follows: TGTGCCGGGGGGAAAACCACCTACGAGCAGTACTTC.

The chain uses TRBV7-2 and TRBJ2-7, with unresolved D. V was cut by 4 bases and J by 3 bases, with 13 bases left in between. From germline, CDR1 is SGHTA and CDR2 FQGNSA. The CDR3 contains 14 residues. Written as DNA, the CDR3 is TGTGCCAGCAGCTCCAGGACGGTACTCTACGAGCAGTACTTC. It is translated as CASSSRTVLYEQYF.

This clone was recorded only once. The V and J genes are TRBV4-3 and TRBJ2-2; D not certain. The CDR3 sequence is 9 residues long. Germline V gives CDR1 LGHNA, CDR2 YSLEER. Trimming cost V 7 bases and J 6 bases, with 0 bases left between them. The CDR3 reads CASTGELFF. The CDR3 nucleotides are TGCGCCAGCACCGGGGAGCTGTTTTTT.

The chain links TRBV7-2 to TRBJ1-2; TRBD1 matches 7 bases. CDR1 and CDR2 from the germline V gene are SGHTA and FQGNSA. The CDR3 runs to 14 residues. With 5 bases clipped from V and 8 bases from J, the junction kept 11 bases outside the gene matches. The CDR3 DNA sequence: TGTGCCAGCAGCATACAGACAGGGACCGACGGCTACACCTTC. Translation gives CASSIQTGTDGYTF.

This sequence joins TRBV11-2 and TRBJ2-6; 7 bases are shared with TRBD1. CDR3 length: 18 amino acids. With V trimmed by 4 bases and J by 1 base, 10 bases remained unmatched. Germline loops: CDR1 SGHAT, CDR2 FQNNGV. The CDR3 protein is CASSSKGAGESGANVLTF. The CDR3 nucleotides read TGTGCCAGCAGCTCTAAGGGGGCAGGGGAATCTGGGGCCAACGTCCTGACTTTC.

Points on this clone: Other DNA sequences in the sample encode the same CDR3. This rearrangement joins TRBV7-2 to TRBJ1-2; no firm D call. Germline CDR1 is SGHTA and CDR2 is FQGNSA. V was shortened by 0 bases and J by 4 bases, with 3 bases between the two germline ends. CDR3 length equals 12 residues. The CDR3 protein is CASSLALYGYTF. DNA of the CDR3: TGTGCCAGCAGCTTAGCTCTCTATGGCTACACCTTC.

This chain connects TRBV6-6 to TRBJ2-7; 10 nucleotides match TRBD1. With V trimmed by 4 bases and J by 0 bases, 3 bases remained unmatched. This CDR3 region has 15 residues. Germline CDR1 is MNHNY and CDR2 is SVGAGI (reference sequence). Here the CDR3 reads CASSWGQGYSYEQYF. The DNA of the CDR3 is TGTGCCAGCAGTTGGGGACAGGGGTACTCCTACGAGCAGTACTTC.

This chain uses TRBV7-9 with TRBJ2-5, with D unresolved. The CDR3 consists of 11 residues. Germline CDR1 is SEHNR and CDR2 is FQNEAQ (reference sequence). The ends were cut back, 5 bases at V and 6 bases at J, with 7 bases in the middle. CDR3 region: CASSVEQTQYF. DNA for the CDR3: TGTGCCAGCAGCGTAGAGCAGACCCAGTACTTC.

This clone has only a few counts. The chain is built from TRBV10-3 and TRBJ1-2; 9 bases agree with TRBD1. The CDR3 covers 11 residues. Germline assignment: CDR1 ENHRY and CDR2 SYGVKD. V lost 11 bases and J lost 2; bases outside the gene matches: 0. In nucleotides, the CDR3 is TGTGCCGGACAGGGGAACTATGGCTACACCTTC. Residues: CAGQGNYGYTF.

This chain links TRBV30 with TRBJ1-5, with D perhaps matching TRBD1 (5 bases). Trimming removed 1 base at V and 10 bases at J, with 17 bases between. Per germline, CDR1 GTSNPN and CDR2 SVGIG (reference sequence). The CDR3 is 14 amino acids. The chain's CDR3 is CAWSGDSGLGPQHF. The DNA for the CDR3 is TGTGCCTGGAGTGGGGACTCCGGATTGGGACCCCAGCATTTT.

V usage is TRBV4-3 and J usage is TRBJ2-5, with D maybe TRBD2 (7 bases). The V end was cut by 1 base, the J end by 5 bases, with 14 bases between. The CDR3 contains 15 residues. Per germline, CDR1 LGHNA and CDR2 YSLEER. DNA of the CDR3: TGCGCCAGCAGCCAAGGGTTGGCGGGGGCTGAGACCCAGTACTTC. It specifies CASSQGLAGAETQYF.

The genes are TRBV29-1 and TRBJ1-2; a possible D gene is TRBD1 (5 bases). Germline CDR1 and CDR2: SQVTM and ANQGSEA. This CDR3 contains 14 residues. The V end lost 1 base, the J end lost 0 bases, and 9 bases lay between the germline ends. The CDR3 region is CSVEAGNANYGYTF. The CDR3 DNA is TGCAGCGTTGAAGCAGGGAATGCTAACTATGGCTACACCTTC.

This chain's CDR3 is CATSRASGDYNEQFF. As DNA, the CDR3 is TGTGCCACCAGCAGAGCCAGCGGGGACTACAATGAGCAGTTCTTC. This chain joins TRBV15 and TRBJ2-1; 7 nucleotides line up with TRBD2. Germline lookup yields CDR1 LNHNV and CDR2 YYDKDF (reference sequence). The CDR3 sequence is 15 residues long. With V trimmed by 1 base and J by 3 bases, 3 bases remained unmatched.

For the CDR3, the DNA is TGTGCCAGCAAGAGGGACAGGGGGGGCAATCAGCCCCAGCATTTT. Residues: CASKRDRGGNQPQHF. The chain joins TRBV2 to TRBJ1-5; TRBD1 aligns across 11 bases. Germline values: CDR1 SNHLY, CDR2 FYNNEI. CDR3 length: 15 residues. J lost 2 bases, V lost 7 bases, and 4 bases had no gene match.

This clone was counted between two and nine times. The chain recombines TRBV25-1 with TRBJ1-1; 10 bases match TRBD1. Per the germline V gene, CDR1 is MGHDK and CDR2 is SYGVNS. V trimming: 1 base; J trimming: 5 bases; junction bases outside the gene matches: 4. The CDR3 is made up of 15 amino acids. CDR3 DNA sequence: TGTGCCAGCAGTGAATTCCGGACAGGGGGAACTGAAGCTTTCTTT. Translating it yields CASSEFRTGGTEAFF. Filled out from reference TRBV25-1 and TRBJ1-1, the complete variable domain reads EADIYQTPRYLVIGTGKKITLECSQTMGHDKMYWYQQDPGMELHLIHYSYGVNSTEKGDLSSESTVSRIRTEHFPLTLESARPSHTSQYLCASSEFRTGGTEAFFGQGTRLTVV.

This rearrangement joins TRBV10-3 to TRBJ1-2; D gene uncertain. There are 13 residues in the CDR3. The V gene lost 7 bases and the J gene lost 8 bases, with 17 bases spanning the gap. Per germline, CDR1 ENHRY and CDR2 SYGVKD. For the CDR3, the DNA is TGTGCCATCACCGAAGACCCGAGCACCGGCTACACCTTC. Its translation: CAITEDPSTGYTF.

The rearrangement links TRBV2 to TRBJ1-5; D not certain. This CDR3 region has 12 residues. CDR1 is SNHLY and CDR2 is FYNNEI in the germline V gene. V lost 4 bases and J 3 bases, leaving 4 bases between the germline ends. CDR3: CASSGDNQPQHF. CDR3 DNA sequence: TGTGCCAGCAGTGGGGACAATCAGCCCCAGCATTTT. The entire variable domain, with the rest obtained from reference TRBV2 and TRBJ1-5, is as follows: EPEVTQTPSHQVTQMGQEVILRCVPISNHLYFYWYRQILGQKVEFLVSFYNNEISEKSEIFDDQFSVERPDGSNFTLKIRSTKLEDSAMYFCASSGDNQPQHFGDGTRLSIL.

The J gene is TRBJ2-7, the V gene TRBV11-2, with D unclear. The ends were cut back, 3 bases at V and 6 bases at J, with 15 bases in the middle. In germline, CDR1 is SGHAT, CDR2 FQNNGV. CDR3 length: 14 amino acids. CDR3 region: CASSLSTLPLEQYF. The CDR3 DNA reads as TGTGCCAGCAGCTTGAGTACGCTCCCCCTCGAGCAGTACTTC.

The rearrangement joins TRBV10-3 to TRBJ2-6; D possibly corresponds to TRBD2 (6 bases). The CDR3 has 15 amino acids. Per germline, CDR1 ENHRY and CDR2 SYGVKD. The V and J ends lost 2 bases and 4 bases respectively, with 9 bases between them. CDR3 loop: CAISEGGNGANVLTF. For the CDR3, the DNA is TGTGCCATCAGTGAGGGAGGGAACGGGGCCAACGTCCTGACTTTC.